A selection of T cell receptor beta chains follows, all from one sample in a study of blood T cell repertoires in COVID-19. Some clones are missing from TCRdb's copy, which holds only in-frame ones; the method was immunoSEQ multiplex PCR. Of roughly 420,000 clones detected, over 75% appear once; the ten largest clones hold more than 0.9%. The sequencing sample was made of PBMCs or T cells enriched from blood (not recorded which). The receptors originated from a woman between 25 and 40 years old with acute COVID-19. Both conserved end residues are part of each CDR3. For some rows the clone size is stated as once, few or many, or as a class when expanded; others skip it.

TRBV7-8	few	TRBJ1-1	CASSLDELREAFF
TRBV7-9	-	TRBJ2-3	CASSLDAGGVTDTQYF
TRBV6-5	once	TRBJ2-7	CASINPGGNHEQYF
TRBV5-1	-	TRBJ1-2	CASSSEGNSIYGYTF
TRBV19	-	TRBJ2-7	CASSTVGGSYEQYF
TRBV6-2/TRBV6-3	few	TRBJ2-1	CASIPGGSPYNEQFF
TRBV7-3	-	TRBJ1-6	CASSFGGGGNSPLHF
TRBV7-9	-	TRBJ1-5	CASSPTGYSNQPQHF
TRBV4-1	-	TRBJ2-3	CASSRTSGAPDTQYF
TRBV5-1	-	TRBJ2-3	CASSLDSGAPTDTQYF
TRBV3-1/TRBV3-2	-	TRBJ1-1	CASSQVKGKTEAFF
TRBV27	-	TRBJ2-7	CASSLKGGGLGGYEQYF
TRBV27	-	TRBJ2-7	CASSFVGLATYEQYF
TRBV5-5	-	TRBJ2-6	CASSLASGGADSGANVLTF
TRBV5-6	-	TRBJ1-5	CASSLGGGRRDNQPQHF
TRBV28	-	TRBJ2-7	CASSRLFRTGGYYEQYF
TRBV19	-	TRBJ2-7	CASSPRGSSPTRSYEQYF
TRBV9	few	TRBJ1-2	CASSPTGGGNYGYTF
TRBV24-1	-	TRBJ2-7	CATSTGTGTYEQYF
TRBV30	-	TRBJ1-2	CAWAQGQGARGYTF
TRBV12-5	-	TRBJ2-2	CASGYPFGRPGELFF
TRBV24-1	-	TRBJ1-5	CATSETGWQPQHF
TRBV4-3	-	TRBJ1-1	CASSQGWQGYTEAFF
TRBV6-6	-	TRBJ2-7	CASSYSSGPRTYEQYF
TRBV6-5	-	TRBJ1-5	CASSPGTFNQPQHF
TRBV4-1	-	TRBJ2-7	CASSQEAGGGYEQYF
TRBV4-2	-	TRBJ2-3	CASSRERLAGGRDTQYF
TRBV6-5	medium-sized	TRBJ1-1	CASSNRGDTEAFF
TRBV6-5	-	TRBJ1-6	CASSYRSSYNSPLHF
TRBV24-1	-	TRBJ1-5	CATSVGGYQPQHF
TRBV7-2	few	TRBJ1-4	CASSLAGGANEKLFF
TRBV19	-	TRBJ2-3	CASSLGTSGGDTQYF
TRBV6-5	-	TRBJ1-1	CASSSFLTGVIAFF
TRBV19	-	TRBJ1-4	CASSNQGVGEKLFF
TRBV7-2	-	TRBJ2-1	CASSSPGLAGGDDQFF
TRBV21-1	-	TRBJ1-2	CASSKLGRDGYTF
TRBV27	once	TRBJ2-3	CASSSPGQGSDTQYF
TRBV6-1	-	TRBJ2-7	CASSDRDRDIYEQYF
TRBV7-9	once	TRBJ2-1	CASSLRTGWYNEQFF
TRBV12-3/TRBV12-4	-	TRBJ2-2	CASRLTDTGELFF